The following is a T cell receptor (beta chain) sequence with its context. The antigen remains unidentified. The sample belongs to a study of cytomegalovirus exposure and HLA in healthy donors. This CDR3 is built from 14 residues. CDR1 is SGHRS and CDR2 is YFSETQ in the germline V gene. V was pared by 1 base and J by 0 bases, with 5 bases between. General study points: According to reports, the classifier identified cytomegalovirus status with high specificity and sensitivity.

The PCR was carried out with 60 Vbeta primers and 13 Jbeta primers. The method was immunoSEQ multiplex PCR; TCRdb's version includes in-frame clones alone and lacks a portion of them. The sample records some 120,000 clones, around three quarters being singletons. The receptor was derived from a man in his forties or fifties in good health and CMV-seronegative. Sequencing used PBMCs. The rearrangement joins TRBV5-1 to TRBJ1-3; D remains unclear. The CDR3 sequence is CASSLPSSGNTIYF. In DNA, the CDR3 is TGCGCCAGCAGCTTGCCCAGCTCTGGAAACACCATATATTTT.